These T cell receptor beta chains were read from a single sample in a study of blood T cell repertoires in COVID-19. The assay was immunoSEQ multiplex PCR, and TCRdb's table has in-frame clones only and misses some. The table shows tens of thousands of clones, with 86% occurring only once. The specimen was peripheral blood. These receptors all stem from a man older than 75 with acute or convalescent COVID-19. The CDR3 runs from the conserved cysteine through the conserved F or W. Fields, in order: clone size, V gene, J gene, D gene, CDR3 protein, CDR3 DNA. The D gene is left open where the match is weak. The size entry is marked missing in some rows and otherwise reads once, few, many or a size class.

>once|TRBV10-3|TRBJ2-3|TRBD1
CAISPGQSTDTQYF
TGTGCCATCAGCCCGGGACAGAGCACAGATACGCAGTATTTT
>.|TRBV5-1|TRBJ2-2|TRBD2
CASSLGGLENTGELFF
TGCGCCAGCAGCTTGGGTGGACTAGAGAACACCGGGGAGCTGTTTTTT
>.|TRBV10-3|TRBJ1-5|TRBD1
CAISESVTGGNQPQHF
TGTGCCATCAGTGAGTCTGTGACAGGGGGCAATCAGCCCCAGCATTTT
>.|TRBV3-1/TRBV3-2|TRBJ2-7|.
CASSPRGASEQYF
TGTGCCAGCAGCCCCCGGGGGGCCTCCGAGCAGTACTTC
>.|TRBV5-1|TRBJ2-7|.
CASSDRQDSLYEQYF
TGCGCCAGCAGCGACCGGCAGGACTCCCTCTACGAGCAGTACTTC
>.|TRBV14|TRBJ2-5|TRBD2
CASSPLAGANQETQYF
TGTGCCAGCAGCCCTCTAGCGGGGGCTAACCAAGAGACCCAGTACTTC
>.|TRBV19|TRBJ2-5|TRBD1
CASSRSGTGDETQYF
TGTGCCAGTAGTAGATCCGGGACAGGGGACGAGACCCAGTACTTC
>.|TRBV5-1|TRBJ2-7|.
CASSLVQRAYEQYF
TGCGCCAGCAGCTTGGTACAGAGAGCCTACGAGCAGTACTTC
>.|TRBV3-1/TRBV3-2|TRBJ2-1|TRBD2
CASSQELERGGEQFF
TGTGCCAGCAGCCAAGAACTGGAGCGGGGGGGTGAGCAGTTCTTC
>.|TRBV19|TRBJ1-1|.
CASSIDRIMNTEAFF
TGTGCCAGTAGTATAGACAGGATCATGAACACTGAAGCTTTCTTT
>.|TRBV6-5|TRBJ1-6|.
CASSYGGSPLHF
TGTGCCAGCAGTTACGGGGGGTCACCCCTCCACTTT
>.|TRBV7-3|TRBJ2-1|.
CASSSGGASNTGNEQFF
TGTGCCAGCAGCTCTGGGGGGGCTAGCAACACCGGGAATGAGCAGTTCTTC
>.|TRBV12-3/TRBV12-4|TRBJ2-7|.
CASSSHREQYF
TGTGCCAGCAGCTCCCACAGGGAGCAGTACTTC
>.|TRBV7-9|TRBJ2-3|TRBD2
CASSYATSGLTDTQYF
TGTGCCAGCAGTTATGCGACTAGCGGGTTGACAGATACGCAGTATTTT
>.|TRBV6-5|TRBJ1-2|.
CASLNPTGIYGYTF
TGTGCCAGCCTCAATCCGACAGGAATCTATGGCTACACCTTC
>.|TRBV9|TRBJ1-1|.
CASSVGQPNTEAFF
TGTGCCAGCAGCGTAGGACAGCCAAACACTGAAGCTTTCTTT
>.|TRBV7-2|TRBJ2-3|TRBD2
CASSLEAGGRTQYF
TGTGCCAGCAGCTTAGAAGCGGGGGGGCGTACGCAGTATTTT
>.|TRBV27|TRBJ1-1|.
CASSLIGGGTEAFF
TGTGCCAGCAGTTTAATCGGGGGAGGCACTGAAGCTTTCTTT
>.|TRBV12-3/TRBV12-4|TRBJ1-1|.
CATLGGVKAFF
TGTGCCACATTAGGGGGAGTAAAGGCTTTCTTT
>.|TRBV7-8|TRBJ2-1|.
CASSLRVGSSYNEQFF
TGTGCCAGCAGCTTACGGGTCGGCAGCTCCTACAATGAGCAGTTCTTC
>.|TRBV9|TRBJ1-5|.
CASSVGGGDNQPQHF
TGTGCCAGCAGCGTAGGAGGGGGGGACAATCAGCCCCAGCATTTT
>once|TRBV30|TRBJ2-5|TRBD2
CAAKAGGYQETQYF
TGTGCCGCTAAAGCGGGGGGGTACCAAGAGACCCAGTACTTC
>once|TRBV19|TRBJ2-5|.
CASSRGSGETQYF
TGTGCCAGTAGTCGGGGATCCGGGGAGACCCAGTACTTC
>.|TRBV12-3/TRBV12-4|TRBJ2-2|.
CAANKLNTGELFF
TGTGCCGCCAATAAGCTGAACACCGGGGAGCTGTTTTTT
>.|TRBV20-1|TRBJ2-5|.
CSASSRETQYF
TGCAGTGCTAGCTCGAGGGAGACCCAGTACTTC
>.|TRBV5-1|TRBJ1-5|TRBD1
CASSLDGQGGNQPQHF
TGCGCCAGCAGCTTGGATGGACAGGGTGGCAATCAGCCCCAGCATTTT
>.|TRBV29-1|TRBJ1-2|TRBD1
CSVLGQGIDGYTF
TGCAGCGTCCTTGGACAGGGGATTGATGGCTACACCTTC
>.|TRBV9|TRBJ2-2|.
CASSVDGGTLNTGELFF
TGTGCCAGCAGCGTAGATGGGGGGACCCTGAACACCGGGGAGCTGTTTTTT
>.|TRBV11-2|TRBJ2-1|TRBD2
CASSLDKIGTSVKNEQFF
TGTGCCAGCAGCTTAGATAAAATCGGGACTAGCGTCAAAAATGAGCAGTTCTTC
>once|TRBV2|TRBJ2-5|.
CASRGNRETQYF
TGTGCCAGCAGGGGAAACAGGGAGACCCAGTACTTC
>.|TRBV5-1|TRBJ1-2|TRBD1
CASSSGTGDYGYTF
TGCGCCAGCAGCTCCGGGACAGGGGATTATGGCTACACCTTC
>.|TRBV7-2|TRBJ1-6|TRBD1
CASSPVGTANSPLHF
TGTGCCAGCAGCCCCGTGGGGACAGCCAATTCACCCCTCCACTTT
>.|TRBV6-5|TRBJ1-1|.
CASSPRGGGTEAFF
TGTGCCAGCAGTCCGCGCGGGGGGGGCACTGAAGCTTTCTTT
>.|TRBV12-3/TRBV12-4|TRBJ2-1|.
CASSPTDNEQFF
TGTGCCAGCAGTCCCACAGACAATGAGCAGTTCTTC
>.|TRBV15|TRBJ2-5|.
CATSRGEGGPMETQYF
TGTGCCACCAGCAGAGGGGAGGGGGGGCCGATGGAGACCCAGTACTTC
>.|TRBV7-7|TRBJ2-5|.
CASSVLGRSETQYF
TGTGCTAGCTCTGTTCTTGGGAGGTCGGAGACCCAGTACTTC
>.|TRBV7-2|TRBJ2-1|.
CASSSGGLYNEQFF
TGTGCCAGCAGCTCAGGGGGACTCTACAATGAGCAGTTCTTC
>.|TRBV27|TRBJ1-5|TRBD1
CASSLRQGERQPQHF
TGTGCCAGCAGTTTACGACAGGGAGAAAGGCAGCCCCAGCATTTT
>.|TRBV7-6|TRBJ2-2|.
CASSLGWSTVNTGELFF
TGTGCCAGCAGCTTAGGATGGTCGACAGTAAACACCGGGGAGCTGTTTTTT
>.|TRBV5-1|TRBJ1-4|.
CASSLLGTTREKLFF
TGCGCCAGCAGCTTGTTGGGGACAACGCGAGAAAAACTGTTTTTT
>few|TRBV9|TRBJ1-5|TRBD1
CASSPGTGANQPQHF
TGTGCCAGCAGCCCCGGGACAGGGGCCAATCAGCCCCAGCATTTT
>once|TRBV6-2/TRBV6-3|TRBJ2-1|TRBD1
CASIPQGAGNNEQFF
TGTGCCAGCATCCCACAGGGGGCTGGGAACAATGAGCAGTTCTTC
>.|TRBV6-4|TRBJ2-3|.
CASSPQGVSTDTQYF
TGTGCCAGCAGTCCCCAGGGCGTCAGCACAGATACGCAGTATTTT
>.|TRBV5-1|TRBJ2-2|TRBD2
CASSSGLAGGPGTGELFF
TGCGCCAGCAGCTCAGGACTAGCGGGGGGGCCTGGCACCGGGGAGCTGTTTTTT
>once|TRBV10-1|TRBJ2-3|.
CASSRDFADTQYF
TGCGCCAGCAGTCGGGACTTTGCAGATACGCAGTATTTT
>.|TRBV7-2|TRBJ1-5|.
CASSFGQLYSNQPQHF
TGTGCCAGCAGCTTCGGACAGCTTTATAGCAATCAGCCCCAGCATTTT
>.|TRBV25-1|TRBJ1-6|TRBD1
CASKGQGIYNSPLHF
TGTGCCAGCAAAGGACAGGGGATCTATAATTCACCCCTCCACTTT
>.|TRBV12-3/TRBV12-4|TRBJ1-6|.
CASSPTGNSPLHF
TGTGCCAGCAGTCCGACGGGGAATTCACCCCTCCACTTT